The T cell receptor (beta chain) described here comes from a study of long-term antiretroviral therapy in people with HIV (dated by TCRdb to between 2020 and 2023). Describing the broader study: Collection of the earliest samples took place about a decade ahead of the 2015 WHO recommendation for immediate ART, at a time when ART was typically delayed until CD4 counts fell. This retrospective serial study examined whether starting ART and sustained HIV suppression were associated with changes in the composition and diversity of the TRB repertoire in peripheral blood. The cohort contributed about 180 cryopreserved PBMC samples from about 33 adults with confirmed HIV infection, collected serially over a mean of 6 years (range 1-12). Of the roughly 30 participants with HIV, approximately ten were female. No cross-contamination during QIAcube processing was seen in test extractions of a monoclonal T-cell line run alongside about 33 polyclonal samples. Findings and caveats that apply to the study as a whole: Because cell numbers in pre-ART samples were limited, unsorted PBMC were profiled instead of sorted CD4+ and CD8+ T cells. The samples were dated from the mid-2000s to the late 2010s, and the ART regimens that were used may be less effective than current ART regimens. Compared with controls, HIV repertoires had narrower CDR3 length ranges, and the network structure pointed to an antigen-experienced repertoire that shifted only slightly toward naive after ART. No data were available on ART adherence, viral resistance or therapy changes, limiting inferences about post-ART repertoire changes. Owing to limited PBMC availability, only the TCR beta chain was sequenced, without alpha chain pairing. Expanded TRB clones identified before ART initiation dominated the repertoire at all time points, although this dominance fluctuated and declined in many PLHIV after ART. A significant increase in TRB diversity was found to be associated with ART initiation, although TRB diversity was observed to remain significantly below that of transplant donor controls even after long-term ART.

Taken from the germline V gene (reference sequence), the CDR1 and CDR2 loops are PRHDT and FYEKMQ. The CDR3 spans 16 residues, from the cysteine through the phenylalanine. The retained sequence is limited to the CDR3, 48 bases, with the frame set at the first base. V and J lose 3 bases and 7 bases, and a span of 19 bases separates them. Details on this clone: Its antigen specificity is not known. The sample holds no much larger clone one base away, and base qualities are not on file.

Participants were included only if at least one PBMC sample before ART initiation and at least two post-ART samples were available. Treatment was received in the United States of America by all participants with HIV. Before DNA extraction, cryopreserved samples of 1-10 million PBMC were thawed and then washed. At the time of the earliest PBMC sample, participants with HIV were aged between 23 and 54 years. PBMC samples were contributed by each participant from 1-4 timepoints before ART initiation and 2-8 timepoints after ART initiation, with a median of 7 samples. For every participant, serial HIV viral load, CD4+ T-cell count, ART history and demographic data were obtained. Genomic DNA was extracted from unsorted PBMC with a Qiagen kit on a QIAcube, with processing performed in batches of 12 samples. The immunoSEQ hsTCRB v3.0 assay was used at survey level resolution to sequence the TRB variable region. The targeted TRB sequencing depth was 40,000-50,000 T-cell genomes per sample. Pooled TRB libraries were sequenced on an Illumina MiSeq with a v3 150-cycle kit. The study's processing was this. Analysis of repertoires was carried out in R inside a reproducible Nextflow workflow spanning QC, data transformation and analysis. LymphoSeq2, an R package for AIRR-Seq data exploration, was used to implement custom analyses. After excluding a few samples that yielded fewer than 5000 total TRB sequences, 150 to 200 HIV repertoires remained for analysis. Of the approximately 190 retained HIV repertoires, about 61 were collected before and approximately 130 after ART initiation. Repertoires were downsampled to 5000 TRB nucleotide sequences, with summary statistics averaged over 100 downsampling iterations. TRB sequences were retained for analysis only if CDR3 regions of at least seven amino acids were present. Diversity was assessed using a clonality score derived from Shannon entropy and using the Gini coefficient. In the repertoire networks, any two of the top 5000 CDR3 amino acid sequences were connected whenever the two sequences differed by an edit distance of one. For TRB CDR3 amino acid sequences, GLIPH2 was used to predict antigen specificity groups and MHC restriction. To flag known associations with CMV, EBV, HIV or tissue antigens, CDR3 amino acid sequences were compared against VDJdb and McPAS-TCR. Pre-ART, post-ART and control groups were compared with Wilcoxon signed-rank tests and Holm-Bonferroni correction. TCRdb retrieved this table from immuneACCESS and kept in-frame rearrangements only. Not all clones are present; in checked studies, unresolved V genes account for under half, and no reason is known for the remainder. The V and J calls and clone size are taken from that table; D and trimming were inferred from the DNA. This sample gives about 28,000 clones in total; 75% to 90% of them show up just once. Under 8.5% of the sample comes from the top ten.

This sequence was found in a man between 40 and 49 years old with HIV. The material sequenced was unsorted PBMCs, taken 0.3 years after starting antiretroviral therapy. This chain joins TRBV13 to TRBJ2-1; a tentative D call is TRBD2 (6 bases match). The CDR3 corresponds to CASSFPREWAGNEQFF. The bases read TGTGCCAGCAGCTTCCCACGGGAGTGGGCAGGGAATGAGCAGTTCTTC.